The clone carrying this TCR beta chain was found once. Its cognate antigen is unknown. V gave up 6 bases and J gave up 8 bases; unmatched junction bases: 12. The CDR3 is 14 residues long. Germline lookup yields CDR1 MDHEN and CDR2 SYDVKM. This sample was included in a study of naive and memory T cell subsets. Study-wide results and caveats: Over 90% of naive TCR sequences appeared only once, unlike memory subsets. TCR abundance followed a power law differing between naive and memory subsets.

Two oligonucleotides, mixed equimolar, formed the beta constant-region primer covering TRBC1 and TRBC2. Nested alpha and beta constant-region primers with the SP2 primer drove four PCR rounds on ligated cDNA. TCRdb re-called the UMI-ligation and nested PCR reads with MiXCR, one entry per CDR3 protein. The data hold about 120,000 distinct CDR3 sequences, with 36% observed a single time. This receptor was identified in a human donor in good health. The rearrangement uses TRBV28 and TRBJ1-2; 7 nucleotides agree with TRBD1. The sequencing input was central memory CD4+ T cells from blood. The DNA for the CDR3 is TGTGCCAGCAGCCCGGGGACAGCTCGAGGAGGCTACACCTTC. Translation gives CASSPGTARGGYTF.